This T cell receptor (beta chain) is drawn from a study of breast tumors, draining lymph nodes, adjacent tissues. Samples came from axillary lymph nodes draining the breast cancer. Germline V gene sequence: CDR1 LGHDT, CDR2 YNNKEL (reference sequence). The length of the CDR3 is 18 residues. V lost 0 bases to trimming and J lost 8 bases, with 23 bases between them. TCRdb recomputed calls from the multiplex PCR reads with MiXCR, one row per CDR3 protein. The sample carries around 290,000 distinct CDR3 sequences, 30% recorded once. The sequence was obtained from a female donor with breast cancer. Some clones in this sample may be carry-over from other donors' samples. The sample taken for sequencing was axillary lymph node tissue. This sequence joins TRBV3-1 and TRBJ2-1; D possibly uses TRBD1 or TRBD2 (5 bases each). CDR3 protein: CASSQEVRDLPDRDEQFF. The DNA for the CDR3 is TGTGCCAGCAGCCAAGAAGTTAGGGACCTCCCGGATCGCGATGAGCAGTTCTTC.